A selection of T cell receptor beta chains follows, all from one sample in a study of early T cells in non-severe SARS-CoV-2 infection. TCRdb independently ran MiXCR on the 5' RACE reads; one entry per CDR3 protein. The sample holds about 63,000 distinct CDR3 sequences; over 10% are singletons and the top ten take approximately 4.7%. The source material was whole blood. The receptor source for this set is an adult who was a healthcare worker with PCR-confirmed SARS-CoV-2 infection or an uninfected control (not recorded which). The CDR3 runs from the conserved cysteine through the conserved F or W. The D gene is left open where the match is weak. Size tells how often a clone was seen (once, few, many) or the class of an expanded clone, and some rows leave it out.

j_call | clone_size | v_call | d_call | cdr3_aa | cdr3_nt
TRBJ2-6 | few | TRBV5-1 | - | CASSPDRGANVLTF | TGCGCCAGCAGCCCCGACAGGGGGGCCAACGTCCTGACTTTC
TRBJ2-5 | few | TRBV6-6 | - | CASSYSGEETQYF | TGTGCCAGCAGTTACTCAGGGGAGGAGACCCAGTACTTC
TRBJ2-7 | many | TRBV4-1 | - | CASSQDDGDEQYF | TGCGCCAGCAGCCAAGATGACGGGGACGAGCAGTACTTC
TRBJ1-2 | - | TRBV12-3/TRBV12-4 | - | CASSLPTNYGHTF | TGTGCCAGCAGTCTCCCGACGAACTATGGCCACACCTTC
TRBJ2-5 | few | TRBV6-9 | - | CASRPTGGVIQETQYF | TGTGCCAGCAGACCTACGGGCGGGGTGATCCAAGAGACCCAGTACTTC
TRBJ2-3 | many | TRBV12-5 | TRBD1 | CASGRQGPTTDTQYF | TGTGCTAGTGGTAGACAGGGGCCCACGACAGATACGCAGTATTTT
TRBJ1-2 | few | TRBV19 | - | CASSIPGNYGYTF | TGTGCCAGTAGTATCCCAGGGAACTATGGCTACACCTTC
TRBJ2-7 | - | TRBV7-9 | TRBD1 | CASSPLPQGAYSAEQYF | TGTGCCAGCAGCCCACTCCCGCAGGGGGCCTACTCGGCCGAGCAGTACTTC
TRBJ1-2 | - | TRBV5-1 | - | CASSLDAEYGYTF | TGCGCCAGCAGCTTGGACGCTGAGTACGGCTACACCTTC
TRBJ2-2 | - | TRBV7-7 | - | CASSLARAGPLTGELFF | TGTGCTAGCAGCTTAGCGAGGGCAGGGCCCCTCACCGGGGAGCTGTTTTTT
TRBJ1-1 | many | TRBV7-9 | TRBD1 | CASSLAGTGTIEAFF | TGTGCCAGCAGCTTAGCCGGGACAGGAACTATTGAAGCTTTCTTT
TRBJ2-3 | many | TRBV6-2/TRBV6-3 | - | CASSLPLEGERFTDTQYF | TGTGCCAGCAGTCTACCATTGGAGGGGGAAAGATTCACAGATACGCAGTATTTT
TRBJ1-3 | many | TRBV7-2 | - | CASSSYSENTIYF | TGTGCCAGCAGCTCCTACAGTGAAAACACCATATATTTT
TRBJ2-5 | - | TRBV6-2/TRBV6-3 | TRBD1 | CASKLDRGQWETQYF | TGTGCCAGCAAACTGGACAGGGGGCAGTGGGAGACCCAGTACTTC
TRBJ2-5 | - | TRBV5-4 | TRBD1 | CASSLRQGLQETQYF | TGTGCCAGCAGCCTGAGACAGGGTCTGCAAGAGACCCAGTACTTC
TRBJ2-5 | many | TRBV5-4 | TRBD1 | CASSPDRGTQYF | TGTGCCAGCAGCCCTGACAGGGGGACCCAGTACTTC
TRBJ2-2 | many | TRBV12-3/TRBV12-4 | TRBD1 | CASSPQGAGTGELFF | TGTGCCAGCAGTCCCCAGGGGGCCGGAACCGGGGAGCTGTTTTTT
TRBJ2-7 | many | TRBV7-2 | - | CASSLAVGRYEQYF | TGTGCCAGCAGCTTAGCGGTGGGGCGCTACGAGCAGTACTTC
TRBJ2-3 | few | TRBV6-6 | TRBD2 | CASSYSASGSTDTQYF | TGTGCCAGCAGTTACTCGGCTAGCGGCTCCACAGATACGCAGTATTTT
TRBJ1-1 | many | TRBV18 | - | CASSPPDGGMNTEAFF | TGTGCCAGCTCACCGCCGGACGGCGGAATGAACACTGAAGCTTTCTTT
TRBJ2-7 | - | TRBV9 | TRBD2 | CASSVGTSGGAYEQYF | TGTGCCAGCAGCGTAGGGACTAGCGGGGGGGCCTACGAGCAGTACTTC
TRBJ2-5 | - | TRBV19 | - | CASSVYRQETQYF | TGTGCCAGTAGTGTATACCGCCAAGAGACCCAGTACTTC